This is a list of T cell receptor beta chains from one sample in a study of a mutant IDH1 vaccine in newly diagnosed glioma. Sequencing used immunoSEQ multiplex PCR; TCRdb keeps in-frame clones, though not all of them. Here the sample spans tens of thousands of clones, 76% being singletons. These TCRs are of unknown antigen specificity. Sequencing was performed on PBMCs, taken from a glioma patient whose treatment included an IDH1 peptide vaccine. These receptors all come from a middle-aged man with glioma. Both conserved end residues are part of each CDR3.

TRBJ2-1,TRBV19,CASSTRTSGSYNEQFF
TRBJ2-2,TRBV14,CASSEGKSYTGELFF
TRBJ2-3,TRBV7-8,CASSVGTLPPDTQYF
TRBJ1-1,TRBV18,CASSPGQGNTEAFF
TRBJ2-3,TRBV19,CASSTGPTSTDTQYF
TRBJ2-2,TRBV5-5,CASRRSGTANTGELFF
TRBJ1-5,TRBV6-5,CASRVDRAGNQPQHF
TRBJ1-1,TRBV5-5,CASSLEGTGFTEAFF
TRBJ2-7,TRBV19,CASSIARTPSYEQYF
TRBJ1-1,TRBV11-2,CASSLEPPAPAFF
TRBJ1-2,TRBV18,CASSPPRDGANYGYTF
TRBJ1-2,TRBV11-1,CASSLVGDGYTF
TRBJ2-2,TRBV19,CASSIGGGNTGELFF
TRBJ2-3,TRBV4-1,CASSQAPPGLAGGQDTQYF
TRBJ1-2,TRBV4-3,CASSQLGDYGYTF
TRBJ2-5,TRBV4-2,CASSQDLFLSGTQYF
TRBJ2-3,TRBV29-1,CSVEGRGLGTDTQYF
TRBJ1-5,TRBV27,CASSLSSNSNQPQHF
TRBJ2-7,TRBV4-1,CASSQAASGTYEQYF
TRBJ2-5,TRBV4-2,CASSLGGSQYF
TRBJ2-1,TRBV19,CASSTHLGNEQFF
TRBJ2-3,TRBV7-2,CASSASGEGDTQYF
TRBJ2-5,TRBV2,CASMWGTVVETQYF
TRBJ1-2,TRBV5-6,CASSPGQGGYTF
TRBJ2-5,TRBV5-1,CASSYQQGQETQYF
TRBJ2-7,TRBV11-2,CASRFLGTSVGEQYF
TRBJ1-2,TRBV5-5,CASSPGQGYYGYTF
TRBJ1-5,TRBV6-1,CASRPGTANQPQHF
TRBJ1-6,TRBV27,CASSLRGGGVYNSPLHF
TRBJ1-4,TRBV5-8,CATSTSGAANEKLFF
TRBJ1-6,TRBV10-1,CASILPGQGIGTLHF
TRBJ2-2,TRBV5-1,CASSLAPGLAGSAGELFF
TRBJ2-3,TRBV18,CASSPQTGADTQYF
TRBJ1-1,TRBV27,CASSLIGMNTEAFF
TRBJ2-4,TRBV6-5,CASSYLGTKNIQYF
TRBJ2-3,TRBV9,CASSKPGEWADTQYF
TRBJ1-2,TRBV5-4,CASSFSGVAYGYTF
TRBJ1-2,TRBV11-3,CASSLQNYGYTF
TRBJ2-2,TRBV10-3,CAISEETGGGGTGELFF
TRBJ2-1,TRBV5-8,CASSLVGEFSYNEQFF
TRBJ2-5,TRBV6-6,CASSYGGQPETQYF
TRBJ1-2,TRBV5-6,CASSLTGQGPLDYGYTF